The T cell receptor (beta chain) under discussion was sequenced for a study of CD8 T cells in ankylosing spondylitis. Study-wide results and limits: A TCR beta motif of fewer than 10 highly homologous variants seemed to mark ankylosing spondylitis blood. Certain motif variants had earlier appeared in reactive arthritis synovial fluid and blood. The authors reported significant enrichment of disease-linked clones in matched ankylosing spondylitis synovial fluid.

The CDR3 has 14 residues. Trimming removed 9 bases at V and 4 bases at J, with 18 bases between. The V gene's germline CDR1 is SGHTA and CDR2 FQGNSA. TCRdb re-called the 5' RACE reads with MiXCR, one entry per CDR3 protein. Of 250,000 to 350,000 distinct CDR3 sequences in the sample, about 20% were seen once. This clonotype has at least ten counts. The antigen remains undetermined. Input material: blood, either unsorted or a sorted T cell fraction (not recorded which). This sequence joins TRBV7-2 and TRBJ1-2; no reliable D call. The TCR was taken from a male donor with ankylosing spondylitis or in good health (not recorded which). The CDR3 loop is CASSRADWFYGYTF. The CDR3 bases are TGTGCCAGTTCTCGAGCTGACTGGTTCTATGGCTACACCTTC.